This T cell receptor (beta chain) was recovered during a study of T cell responses to AZD1222 COVID-19 vaccine (dated by TCRdb to about 2021). For context, the study as a whole: AZD1222 recipients whose second dose came at about 4 weeks and those whose second dose came at about 12 weeks were combined into one group, since spike-specific TCR depth and breadth did not differ between the two schedules. A total of 233 trial participants underwent TCR sequencing, of whom approximately 200 had received two doses of AZD1222 and about 25 had received two doses of the MenACWY control vaccine. Trial participants were enrolled by age into subgroups of 18-55, 56-69 and 70-plus years, and around 150, 28 and 57 TCR-sequenced participants, respectively, were included in these subgroups.

The CDR3 regions of human TCRbeta chains were analyzed by immunosequencing. For the original study's pipeline: TCRs in the repertoires were compared against a reference library of SARS-CoV-2-specific TCRs that had been generated with the MIRA antigen-specificity platform. Breadth meant the fraction of unique TCRs that were SARS-CoV-2-associated, whereas depth meant the fraction of total T cells that were SARS-CoV-2-associated. Using the MIRA data, every spike-specific TCR was mapped to the spike region that the TCR reacted to and assigned to either a CD4 or a CD8 class. Log10-transformed breadth and depth values were compared by one-way ANOVA with Sidak's multiple comparisons tests. The clones in this table, taken by TCRdb from immuneACCESS, are in-frame only. Not every clone is retained; where verified, under half of the shortfall comes from an unresolved V gene, and the cause of the rest is unknown. The V and J calls and clone size come from that table; D and trimming were worked out from the DNA. The table for this sample lists some 90,000 clones; about nine tenths of them were counted only once. The top ten constitute 2.4% of the sample.

Study-wide conclusions, independent of this receptor: The 56-69-year group was small, and its depth increase did not reach significance, likely because of low power. The vaccine-associated CD4 TCRs covered the entire spike protein, and the dominant responses fell in regions 160-218 and 743-854. Participants were mostly white British, with more females than males. The authors suggested clonal diversity may have been underestimated. Because no day 14 peak-response samples were available, repertoires were characterized only after the peak T cell response. After two AZD1222 doses, spike-specific TCR breadth and depth were significantly higher than at day 0 and than in MenACWY recipients. Epitopes outside the regions mutated in the B.1.351 and B.1.1.7 variants were reportedly recognized by nearly half of the unique spike-specific TCRs. Only five or six AZD1222 recipients were SARS-CoV-2 seropositive at baseline, limiting conclusions about previously exposed vaccinees.

What this sample's time point label stands for: baseline before first vaccination. Vaccinee samples came from UK trials COV001 and COV002, including a single-blind randomized controlled phase 2/3 trial of AZD1222 (ChAdOx1 nCoV-19) in healthy adults. For TCRbeta chain sequencing, PBMC samples from trial participants were taken at day 0 and at day 28 after the second dose. On this clone: The antigen it recognizes is unknown. No qualities accompany the bases; no much larger clone lies one base away.

V is shortened by 5 bases, J by 1 base, and the region joining them spans 5 bases. The germline V gene supplies CDR1 MNHEY and CDR2 SVGEGT. Counted from cysteine to phenylalanine, this CDR3 has 12 amino acids. Left in the record is the CDR3 DNA by itself, 36 bases read in frame from the first base. Here the sequenced sample was peripheral blood, taken on day 0 of AZD1222 vaccination. The chain was built from TRBV6-2 or TRBV6-3 and TRBJ1-1; the D gene is possibly TRBD1, with 5 bases matching. This clonotype originated in an adult in good health. This receptor carries the CDR3 CASSGTNTEAFF. The base sequence is TGTGCCAGCAGTGGGACGAACACTGAAGCTTTCTTT.